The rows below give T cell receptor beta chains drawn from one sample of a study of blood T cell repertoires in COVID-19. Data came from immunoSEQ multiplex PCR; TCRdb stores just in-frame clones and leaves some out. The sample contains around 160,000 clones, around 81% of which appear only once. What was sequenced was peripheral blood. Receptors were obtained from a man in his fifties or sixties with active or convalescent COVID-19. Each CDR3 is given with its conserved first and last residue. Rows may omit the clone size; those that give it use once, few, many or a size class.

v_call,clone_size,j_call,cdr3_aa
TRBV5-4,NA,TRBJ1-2,CASSTGYSRYTF
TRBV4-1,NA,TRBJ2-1,CASSLTGQTYNEQFF
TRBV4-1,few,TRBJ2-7,CASSQGLSGGRYEQYF
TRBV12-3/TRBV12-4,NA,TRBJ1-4,CASSLGRWEKLFF
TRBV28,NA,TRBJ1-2,CASSLYRDNYGYTF
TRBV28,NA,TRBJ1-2,CASSPRYYGYTF
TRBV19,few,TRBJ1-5,CASSTGTGDRQPQHF
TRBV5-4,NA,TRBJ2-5,CASGEPGLASETQYF
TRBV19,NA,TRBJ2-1,CASKRESYNEQFF
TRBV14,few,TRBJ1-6,CASSQGQGLNSPLHF
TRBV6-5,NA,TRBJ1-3,CASSYADTIYF
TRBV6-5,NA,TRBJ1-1,CASTGGANTEAFF
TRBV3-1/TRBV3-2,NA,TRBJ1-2,CASSQGTVNYGYTF
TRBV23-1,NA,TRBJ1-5,CASSQSSWAGVRDQPQHF
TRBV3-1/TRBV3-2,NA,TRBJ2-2,CASSQGTTGELFF
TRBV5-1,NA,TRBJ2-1,CASSFGSSYNEQFF
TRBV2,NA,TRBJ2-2,CASSEAPDRGYTGELFF
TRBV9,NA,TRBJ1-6,CASSTTGTGVGDSPLHF
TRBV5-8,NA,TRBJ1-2,CASSLKGRNYGYTF
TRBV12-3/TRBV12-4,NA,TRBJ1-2,CACGGGYGYTF
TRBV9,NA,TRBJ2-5,CASSVPPDYQETQYF
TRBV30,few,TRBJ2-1,CAWSSEGLSSNEQFF
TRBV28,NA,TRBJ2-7,CASSPTTYEQYF
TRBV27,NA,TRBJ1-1,CASSPQGGTEAFF
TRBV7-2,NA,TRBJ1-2,CASSLEGGLGYGYTF
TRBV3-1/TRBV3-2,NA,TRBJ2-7,CASSQFQGANEQYF
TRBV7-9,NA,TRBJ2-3,CASSRRGLAGVPSTDTQYF
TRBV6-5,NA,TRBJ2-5,CASRIDRGTQTQYF
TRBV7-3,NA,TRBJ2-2,CASSGPTGELFF
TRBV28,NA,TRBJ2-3,CASSLYAPSSGDVDTQYF
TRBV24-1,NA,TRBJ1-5,CATSEGQVISNQPQHF
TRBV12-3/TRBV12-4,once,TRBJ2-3,CASSFWTTDTQYF
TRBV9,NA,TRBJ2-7,CASSVTSGGPYEQYF
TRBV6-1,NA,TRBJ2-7,CASSEGAGVGEQYF
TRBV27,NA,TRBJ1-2,CASSLGRDRFNYGYTF
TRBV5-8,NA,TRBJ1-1,CASSLGAVNTEAFF
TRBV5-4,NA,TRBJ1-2,CASSTGEDYGYTF
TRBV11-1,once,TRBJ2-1,CASSLFDKQFF
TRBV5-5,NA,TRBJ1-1,CASSLGQATEAFF
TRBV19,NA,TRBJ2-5,CASSTGLAGGQETQYF
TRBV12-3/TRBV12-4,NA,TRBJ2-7,CASSPDHSGEQYF
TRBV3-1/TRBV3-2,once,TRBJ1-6,CASSQVDSPLHF
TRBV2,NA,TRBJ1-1,CASSEQGARGTEAFF
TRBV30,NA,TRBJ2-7,CAWDRVSYEQYF
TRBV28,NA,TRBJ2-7,CASRPGLVGEQYF